This TCR beta chain was found in a study of cytomegalovirus exposure and HLA in healthy donors. Study results and caveats: The study flagged some 170 TCR beta chains as cytomegalovirus-associated.

The PCR was carried out with 60 Vbeta primers and 13 Jbeta primers. In the authors' methods: Among the unique TCR beta chains that a later analysis counted, roughly 80 million in all, 10 million to 13 million were shared. Profiled with immunoSEQ multiplex PCR; TCRdb holds only in-frame clones, not every one. V and J calls and clone size are those listed in that table; D and trimming were worked out from the DNA. This table holds approximately 150,000 clones, about 80% found once. As concerns this clone: What it binds is unknown.

This TCR was sampled from a woman aged 50 to 65 in good health and CMV-seronegative. The sample comprised PBMCs.

CDR3 loop: CATREATNEKLFF. In nucleotides, the CDR3 is TGTGCCACCAGAGAGGCAACTAATGAAAAACTGTTTTTT. This chain uses TRBV28 with TRBJ1-4; D ambiguous. The CDR3 has 13 residues. The germline V gene has CDR1 MDHEN and CDR2 SYDVKM. The ends were cut back, 10 bases at V and 0 bases at J, with 9 bases in the middle.